Here is one T cell receptor (beta chain) with its context. These data belong to a study of T-cell memory formation after mild COVID-19. This CDR3 spans 14 amino acids. Trimming stripped 11 bases from V and 1 base from J, with 18 bases between. Germline loops: CDR1 LNHDA, CDR2 SQIVND (reference sequence). TCRdb redid the calling of the 5' RACE reads with MiXCR, one entry per CDR3 protein. Of 150,000 to 200,000 distinct CDR3 sequences listed, around a fifth are singletons. The sequence came from an adult woman who had mild COVID-19 (a few samples of this study predate the infection). Cell type and time point are not known. The specimen sequenced was PBMCs or a T cell subset sorted from them (not recorded which). The chain uses TRBV19 and TRBJ2-7; D gene ambiguous. The DNA for the CDR3 is TGTGCCTGCAATCCGGGTCCTTCATCCTACGAGCAGTACTTC. Translating it yields CACNPGPSSYEQYF.